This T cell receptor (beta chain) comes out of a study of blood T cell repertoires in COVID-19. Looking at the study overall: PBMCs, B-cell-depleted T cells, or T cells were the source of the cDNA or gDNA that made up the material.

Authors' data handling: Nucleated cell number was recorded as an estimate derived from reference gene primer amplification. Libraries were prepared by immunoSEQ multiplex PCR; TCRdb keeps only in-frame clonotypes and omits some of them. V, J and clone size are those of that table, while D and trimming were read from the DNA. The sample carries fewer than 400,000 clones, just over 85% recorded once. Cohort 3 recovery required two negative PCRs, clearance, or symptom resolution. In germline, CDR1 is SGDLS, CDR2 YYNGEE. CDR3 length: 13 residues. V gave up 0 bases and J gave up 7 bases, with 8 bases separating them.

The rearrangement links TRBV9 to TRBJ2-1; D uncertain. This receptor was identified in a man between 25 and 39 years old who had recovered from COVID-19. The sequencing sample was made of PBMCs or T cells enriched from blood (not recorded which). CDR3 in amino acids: CASSVEAWNEQFF. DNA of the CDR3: TGTGCCAGCAGCGTAGAAGCTTGGAATGAGCAGTTCTTC. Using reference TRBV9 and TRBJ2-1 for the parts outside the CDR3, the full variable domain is DSGVTQTPKHLITATGQRVTLRCSPRSGDLSVYWYQQSLDQGLQFLIQYYNGEERAKGNILERFSAQQFPDLHSELNLSSLELGDSALYFCASSVEAWNEQFFGPGTRLTVL.